This T cell receptor (beta chain) was retrieved from a study of cytomegalovirus exposure and HLA in healthy donors. About this clone itself: Antigen: not known.

CDR3 length: 15 residues. The germline CDR1 and CDR2 sequences are SGHTA and FQGNSA. Between the trimmed V and J ends, which lost 1 base and 4 bases, there was a span of 11 bases. Regarding the study as a whole: Rarity held for most TCR sequences, but there were some public TCRs that occurred in many donors.

TCRdb's table, derived via immunoSEQ multiplex PCR, lists solely in-frame clones and lacks some. This sample yields approximately 82,000 clones, of which over 85% are seen a single time; 0.69% belongs to the top ten. V and J are TRBV7-2 and TRBJ1-5, with D tentatively TRBD1 (5 bases). Material for sequencing was PBMCs. The source of this sequence is a woman aged 18-29 years in good health and CMV-seronegative. The CDR3 sequence is CASSLGSRTNQPQHF. DNA for the CDR3: TGTGCCAGCAGCTTAGGAAGCAGGACAAATCAGCCCCAGCATTTT.